Listed here is a single TCR beta chain. No antigen is known for it. The data were taken from a study of beta chain features in type 1 diabetes. Averaging approximately 120 mL, one heparinised blood draw came from each individual donor. Overall study findings and caveats: PCR might favor shorter templates, but any such skew would affect patients and controls equally. TCRB CDR3s from Type 1 diabetes patients were moderately but significantly shorter in all four CD4+ subsets.

Reverse transcribing all isolated RNA meant expressed TCRB transcripts were sequenced. Method: immunoSEQ multiplex PCR; TCRdb's copy keeps in-frame clones and lacks some. This sample has 160,000 or so clones, with about 8.1% found just once. Germline trimming cut 6 bases from V and 3 bases from J; bases unmatched to any gene: 7. CDR1 is LNHDA, CDR2 SQIVND, per germline (reference sequence). The CDR3 loop spans 14 amino acids. The TCR sequence derives from a woman younger than 30 with type 1 diabetes. The chain combines TRBV19 with TRBJ1-2; TRBD1 aligns across 7 bases. What was sequenced was central memory CD4+ T cells from blood. CDR3 sequence (DNA): TGTGCCAGTAGCCAAATAGACAGGGACTATGGCTACACCTTC. Its translation: CASSQIDRDYGYTF.